A selection of T cell receptor beta chains follows, all from one sample in a study of cytotoxic CD8 clonotypes in ibrutinib-treated CLL. Sequenced by immunoSEQ multiplex PCR; TCRdb stores in-frame clones only, minus some. Altogether about 130,000 clones are present, under 90% being singletons, with the ten largest covering roughly 3.3%. The sequencing used PBMCs, collected after 24 months of ibrutinib treatment. The receptors were gathered from a human donor with chronic lymphocytic leukemia. CDR3s include the opening cysteine and the closing phenylalanine or tryptophan. D genes are given only for firm matches. The size field is filled for only some rows; it gives once, few, many or a size class.

j_gene,v_gene,abundance,d_gene,CDR3aa,CDR3nt
TRBJ1-5,TRBV27,.,TRBD1,CASKAGQYQPQHF,TGTGCCAGCAAAGCGGGACAGTATCAGCCCCAGCATTTT
TRBJ2-1,TRBV6-5,.,TRBD2,CATLAGAGSDEQFF,TGTGCCACCTTAGCGGGGGCCGGTTCGGATGAGCAGTTCTTC
TRBJ2-1,TRBV7-9,.,.,CASSPTGISYNEQFF,TGTGCCAGCAGTCCAACAGGGATCTCCTACAATGAGCAGTTCTTC
TRBJ2-3,TRBV27,.,TRBD2,CASSFYSPKRGTSTDTQYF,TGTGCCAGCAGTTTTTACTCTCCCAAGCGGGGGACCAGCACAGATACGCAGTATTTT
TRBJ2-5,TRBV9,.,TRBD2,CASSLLAGGNQETQYF,TGTGCCAGCAGTCTACTAGCGGGGGGGAATCAAGAGACCCAGTACTTC
TRBJ2-7,TRBV7-9,.,.,CASSLAGGPDFRSSYEQYF,TGTGCCAGCAGCTTAGCCGGGGGCCCCGACTTTAGGAGCTCCTACGAGCAGTACTTC
TRBJ2-7,TRBV27,.,TRBD2,CASSLFAGRDEQYF,TGTGCCAGCAGTTTATTCGCGGGGAGGGACGAGCAGTACTTC
TRBJ2-5,TRBV7-2,once,TRBD2,CASSFLGLAGEETQYF,TGTGCCAGCAGCTTCCTCGGGCTAGCGGGGGAAGAGACCCAGTACTTC
TRBJ2-2,TRBV5-4,.,.,CASSPPWGTGELFF,TGTGCCAGCAGCCCCCCTTGGGGAACCGGGGAGCTGTTTTTT
TRBJ2-7,TRBV5-4,.,.,CASSQGVGDGSYEQYF,TGCGCCAGCAGCCAAGGAGTAGGGGACGGATCCTACGAGCAGTACTTC
TRBJ1-2,TRBV30,.,.,CAWKITGLRGYTF,TGTGCCTGGAAAATCACAGGGTTGCGAGGCTACACCTTC
TRBJ2-1,TRBV19,.,TRBD2,CASSTRASRGSSYNEQFF,TGTGCCAGTAGTACTCGAGCCTCGCGGGGGAGCTCCTACAATGAGCAGTTCTTC
TRBJ1-5,TRBV5-1,.,.,CASSLDGDSNQPQHF,TGCGCCAGCAGCTTGGACGGGGATAGCAATCAGCCCCAGCATTTT
TRBJ2-7,TRBV19,.,.,CASSGQVSSYEQYF,TGTGCCAGTAGTGGGCAGGTCAGCTCCTACGAGCAGTACTTC
TRBJ1-5,TRBV19,.,.,CASSWGLSNQPQHF,TGTGCCAGTAGCTGGGGCCTTAGCAATCAGCCCCAGCATTTT
TRBJ2-7,TRBV5-6,.,.,CASSREATHYEQYF,TGTGCCAGCAGCCGTGAGGCGACACACTACGAGCAGTACTTC